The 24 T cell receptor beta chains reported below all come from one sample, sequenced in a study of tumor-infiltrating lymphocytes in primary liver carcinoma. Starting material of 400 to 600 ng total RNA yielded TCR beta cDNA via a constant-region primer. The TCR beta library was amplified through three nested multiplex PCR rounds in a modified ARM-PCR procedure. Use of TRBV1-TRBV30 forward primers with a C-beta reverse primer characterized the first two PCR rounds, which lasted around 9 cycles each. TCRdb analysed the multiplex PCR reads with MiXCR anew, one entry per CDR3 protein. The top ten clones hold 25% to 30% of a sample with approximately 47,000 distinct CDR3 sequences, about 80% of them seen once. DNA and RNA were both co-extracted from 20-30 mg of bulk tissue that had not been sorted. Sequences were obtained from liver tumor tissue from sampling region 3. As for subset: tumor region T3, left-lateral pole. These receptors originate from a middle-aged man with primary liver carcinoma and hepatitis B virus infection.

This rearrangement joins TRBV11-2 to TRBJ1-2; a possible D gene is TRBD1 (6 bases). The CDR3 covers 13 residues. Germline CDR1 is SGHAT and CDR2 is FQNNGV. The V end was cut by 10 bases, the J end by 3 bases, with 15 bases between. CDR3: CANNLGGYYGYTF. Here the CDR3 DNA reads TGTGCCAACAACTTAGGGGGGTACTATGGCTACACCTTC.

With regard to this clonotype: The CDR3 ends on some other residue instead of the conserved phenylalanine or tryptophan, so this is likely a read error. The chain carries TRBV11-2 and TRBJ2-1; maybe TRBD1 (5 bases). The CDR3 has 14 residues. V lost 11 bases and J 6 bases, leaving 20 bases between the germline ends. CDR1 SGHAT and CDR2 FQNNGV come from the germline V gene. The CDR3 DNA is TGTGCCTGCATCTTAGACCCTGGGGCCAATGAGCAGTTCATC. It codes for CACILDPGANEQFI.

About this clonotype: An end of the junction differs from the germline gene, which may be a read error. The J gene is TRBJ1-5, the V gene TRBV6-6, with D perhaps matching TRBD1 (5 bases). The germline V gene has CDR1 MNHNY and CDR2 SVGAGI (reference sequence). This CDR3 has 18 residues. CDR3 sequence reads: CVSRRDGRAYTGNQPQHF. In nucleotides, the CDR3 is TGTGTCAGCAGGCGGGATGGCAGGGCATATACGGGCAATCAGCCCCAGCATTTC.

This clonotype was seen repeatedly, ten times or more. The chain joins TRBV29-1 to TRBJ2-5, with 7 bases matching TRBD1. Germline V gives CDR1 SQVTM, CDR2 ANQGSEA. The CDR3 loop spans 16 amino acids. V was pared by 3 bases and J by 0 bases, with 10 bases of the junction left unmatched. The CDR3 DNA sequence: TGCAGCGTTGACGCGGCAGGGGGTCCGTACCAAGAGACCCAGTACTTC. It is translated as CSVDAAGGPYQETQYF.

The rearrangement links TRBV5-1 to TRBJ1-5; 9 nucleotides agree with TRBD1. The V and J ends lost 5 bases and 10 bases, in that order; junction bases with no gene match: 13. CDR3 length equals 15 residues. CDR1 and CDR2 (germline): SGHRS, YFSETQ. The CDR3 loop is CASSSTGGAIQPQHF. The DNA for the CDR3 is TGCGCCAGCAGTTCCACAGGGGGCGCCATTCAACCCCAGCATTTT. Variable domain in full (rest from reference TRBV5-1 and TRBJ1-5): KAGVTQTPRYLIKTRGQQVTLSCSPISGHRSVSWYQQTPGQGLQFLFEYFSETQRNKGNFPGRFSGRQFSNSRSEMNVSTLELGDSALYLCASSSTGGAIQPQHFGDGTRLSIL.

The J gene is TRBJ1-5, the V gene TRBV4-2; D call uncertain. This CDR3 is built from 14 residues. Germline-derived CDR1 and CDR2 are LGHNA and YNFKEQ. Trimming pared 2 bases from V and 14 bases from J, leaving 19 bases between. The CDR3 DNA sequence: TGTGCCAGCAGCCAAATAGAGACGCGGCAGACCAAGCATTTT. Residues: CASSQIETRQTKHF.

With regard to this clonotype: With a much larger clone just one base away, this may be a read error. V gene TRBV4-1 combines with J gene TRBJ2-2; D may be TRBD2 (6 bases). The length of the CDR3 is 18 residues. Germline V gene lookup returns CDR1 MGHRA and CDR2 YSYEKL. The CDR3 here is CASSQSPLGTANIGELFF. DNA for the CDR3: TGCGCCAGCAGCCAAAGTCCGCTCGGGACTGCGAACATCGGGGAGCTGTTTTTT.

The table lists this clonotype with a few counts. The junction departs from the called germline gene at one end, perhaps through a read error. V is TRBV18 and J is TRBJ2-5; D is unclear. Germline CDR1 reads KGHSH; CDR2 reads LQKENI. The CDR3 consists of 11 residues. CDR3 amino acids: CASSPQGTQYF. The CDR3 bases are TGTGCCAGCTCACCTCAAGGGACCCAGTACTTC.

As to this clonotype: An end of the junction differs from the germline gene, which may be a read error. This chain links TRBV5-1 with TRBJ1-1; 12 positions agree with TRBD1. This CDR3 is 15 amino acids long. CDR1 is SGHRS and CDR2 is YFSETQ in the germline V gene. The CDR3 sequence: CASSLSGTGGTEVFF. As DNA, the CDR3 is TGCGCCAGCAGCTTGTCCGGGACAGGGGGCACGGAAGTTTTCTTT.

The CDR3 bases are TGCAGCACTTCGGACATGGTCGTTGGCTACACCTTC. The encoded protein is CSTSDMVVGYTF. The genes are TRBV29-1 and TRBJ1-2, with D possibly matching TRBD1 (5 bases). V was trimmed by 8 bases and J by 7 bases, leaving 17 bases between them. The CDR3 consists of 12 residues. Germline V gives CDR1 SQVTM, CDR2 ANQGSEA. The full variable domain, in which reference TRBV29-1 and TRBJ1-2 provide the parts outside the CDR3, is SAVISQKPSRDICQRGTSLTIQCQVDSQVTMMFWYRQQPGQSLTLIATANQGSEATYESGFVIDKFPISRPNLTFSTLTVSNMSPEDSSIYLCSTSDMVVGYTFGSGTRLTVV.

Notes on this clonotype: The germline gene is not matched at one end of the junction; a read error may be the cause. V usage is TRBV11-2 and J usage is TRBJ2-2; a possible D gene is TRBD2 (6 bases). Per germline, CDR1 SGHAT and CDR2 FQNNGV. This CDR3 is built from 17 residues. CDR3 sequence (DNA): TGTGCCAACGGAGGGCCGGGAGTTCTTACAAACACCGGGGAACTGTTTTTT. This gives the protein CANGGPGVLTNTGELFF.

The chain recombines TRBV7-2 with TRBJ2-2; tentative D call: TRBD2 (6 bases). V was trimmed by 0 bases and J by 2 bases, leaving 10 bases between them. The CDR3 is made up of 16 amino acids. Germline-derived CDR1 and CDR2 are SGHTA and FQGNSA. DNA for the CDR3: TGTGCCAGCAGCTTAGCGTTAGCGGCAAACACCGGGGAGCTGTTTTTT. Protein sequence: CASSLALAANTGELFF.

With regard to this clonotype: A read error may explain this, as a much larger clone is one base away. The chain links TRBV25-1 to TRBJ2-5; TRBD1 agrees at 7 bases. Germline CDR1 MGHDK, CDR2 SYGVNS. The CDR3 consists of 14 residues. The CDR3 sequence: CASSERGGRETHYF. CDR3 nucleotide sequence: TGTGCCAGCAGTGAAAGAGGGGGCCGAGAGACCCACTACTTC.

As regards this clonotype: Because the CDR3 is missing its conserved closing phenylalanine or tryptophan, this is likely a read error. The CDR3 region is CASSPGRSEGKNNEQFL. The DNA for the CDR3 is TGTGCCAGCAGCCCCGGGAGGTCAGAAGGGAAGAACAATGAGCAGTTCCTC. The chain joins TRBV7-8 to TRBJ2-1; 7 bases are shared with TRBD2. Per the germline V gene, CDR1 is SGHVS and CDR2 is FQNEAQ. The J segment lost 5 bases and the V segment lost 5 bases, leaving 15 bases of the junction unmatched. This CDR3 contains 17 residues.

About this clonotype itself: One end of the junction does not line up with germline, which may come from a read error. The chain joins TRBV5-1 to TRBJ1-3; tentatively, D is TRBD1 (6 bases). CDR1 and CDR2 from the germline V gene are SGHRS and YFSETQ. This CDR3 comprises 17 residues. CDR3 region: CTSSLSWGSGAGNTIYF. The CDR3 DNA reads TGCACCAGCAGCCTCTCATGGGGATCAGGGGCTGGAAACACCATATATTTT.

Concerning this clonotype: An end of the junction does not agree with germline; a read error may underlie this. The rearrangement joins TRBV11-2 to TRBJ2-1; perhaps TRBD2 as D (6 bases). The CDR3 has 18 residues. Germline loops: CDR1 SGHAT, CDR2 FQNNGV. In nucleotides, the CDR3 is TGTGCCAGCGGCTTTGAACCTAAGAGGACCGGGAGTTACAATGAGCAGTTCTTC. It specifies CASGFEPKRTGSYNEQFF.

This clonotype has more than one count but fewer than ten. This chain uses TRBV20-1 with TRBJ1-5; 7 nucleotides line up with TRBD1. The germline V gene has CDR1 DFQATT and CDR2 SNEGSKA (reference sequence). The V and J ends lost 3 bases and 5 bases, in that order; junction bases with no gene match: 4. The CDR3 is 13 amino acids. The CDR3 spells CSASGQEDQPQHF. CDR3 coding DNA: TGCAGTGCTAGCGGACAGGAGGATCAGCCCCAGCATTTT.

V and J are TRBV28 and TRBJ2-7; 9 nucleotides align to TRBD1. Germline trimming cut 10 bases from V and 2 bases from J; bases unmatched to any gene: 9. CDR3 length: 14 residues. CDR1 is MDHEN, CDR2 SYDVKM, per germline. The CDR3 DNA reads TGTGCCATCAGCCGGACAGGGGTAACCTACGAGCAGTACTTC. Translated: CAISRTGVTYEQYF.

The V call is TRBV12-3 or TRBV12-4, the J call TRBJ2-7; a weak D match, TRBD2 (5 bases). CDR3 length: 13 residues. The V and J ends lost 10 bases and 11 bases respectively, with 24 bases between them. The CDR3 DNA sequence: TGTGCCAACGCCGGCGCGACCCGTAACGGGGAGTACTTC. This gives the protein CANAGATRNGEYF.

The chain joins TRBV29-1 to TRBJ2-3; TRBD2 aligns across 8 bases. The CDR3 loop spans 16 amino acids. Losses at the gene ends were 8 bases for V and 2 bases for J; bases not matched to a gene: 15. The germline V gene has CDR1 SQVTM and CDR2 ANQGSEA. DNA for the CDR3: TGCAGCTCCACCAGGATTAGCGGGACCATCACAGATACGCAGTATTTT. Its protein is CSSTRISGTITDTQYF.

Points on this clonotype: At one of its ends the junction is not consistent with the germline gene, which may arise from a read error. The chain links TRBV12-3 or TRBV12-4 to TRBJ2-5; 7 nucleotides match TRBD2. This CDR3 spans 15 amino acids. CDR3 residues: CARSSAGRGQETQHF. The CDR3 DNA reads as TGTGCCAGGAGCTCAGCAGGGAGGGGTCAAGAGACCCAGCACTTC.

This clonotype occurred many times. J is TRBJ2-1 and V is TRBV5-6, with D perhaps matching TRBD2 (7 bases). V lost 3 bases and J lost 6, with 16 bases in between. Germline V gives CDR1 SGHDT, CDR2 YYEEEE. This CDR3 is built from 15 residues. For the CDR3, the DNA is TGTGCCAGCAGCTCTTACCCCGGGGGGCGCAATGAGCAGTTCTTC. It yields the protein CASSSYPGGRNEQFF.

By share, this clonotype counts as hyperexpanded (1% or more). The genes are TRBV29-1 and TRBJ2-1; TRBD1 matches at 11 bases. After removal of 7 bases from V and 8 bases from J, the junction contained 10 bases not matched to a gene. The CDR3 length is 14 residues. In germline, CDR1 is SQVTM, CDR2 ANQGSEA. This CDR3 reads CSGLPGQGVDEQFF. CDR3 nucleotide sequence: TGCAGCGGATTGCCGGGACAGGGGGTGGATGAGCAGTTCTTC.

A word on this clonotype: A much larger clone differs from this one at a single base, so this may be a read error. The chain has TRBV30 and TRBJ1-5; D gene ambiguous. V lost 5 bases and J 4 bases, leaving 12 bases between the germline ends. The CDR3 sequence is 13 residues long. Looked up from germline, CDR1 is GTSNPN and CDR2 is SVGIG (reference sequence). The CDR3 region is CAWGMSPNQPQHF. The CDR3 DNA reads TGTGCCTGGGGCATGAGTCCAAATCAGCCCCAGCATTTT.